Only a few counts were recorded for the clone carrying this T cell receptor beta chain. What it binds is unknown. The sample is drawn from a study of a mutant IDH1 vaccine in newly diagnosed glioma. Study overall: Pretreatment consisted of radiotherapy, temozolomide, or both, with most receiving both. Whole-study findings and limits: Among top peripheral T cell clonotypes, changes seemed unrelated to pseudoprogression.

The time point denotes: week 47, end of study. Topical imiquimod was applied with each vaccine dose, which held 300 ug of mutant IDH1 20-mer peptide. CDR3 length: 15 residues. Germline lookup yields CDR1 LNHDA and CDR2 SQIVND (reference sequence). TCRdb's copy holds only in-frame clones and misses some; the assay was immunoSEQ multiplex PCR. The sample lists 50,000 to 65,000 clones; roughly four fifths were seen once. Sequenced here: PBMCs, sampled from a glioma patient whose treatment included an IDH1 peptide vaccine. V is TRBV19 and J is TRBJ2-1; 13 nucleotides align to TRBD2. This TCR derives from a woman aged 45-59 years with glioma. The CDR3 nucleotides read TGTGCTACGACTAGCGGGGGGCTGGGCTCGACAGGGCAGTTCTTC. Translation gives CATTSGGLGSTGQFF. Variable domain in full (rest from reference TRBV19 and TRBJ2-1): DGGITQSPKYLFRKEGQNVTLSCEQNLNHDAMYWYRQDPGQGLRLIYYSQIVNDFQKGDIAEGYSVSREKKESFPLTVTSAQKNPTAFYLCATTSGGLGSTGQFFGPGTRLTVL.